This TCR beta chain is drawn from a study of identical twins. About this clonotype: The antigen remains undetermined. The junction shows a germline mismatch at one end, possibly a read error.

Study-wide results and limits: Within cord blood, abundant beta clonotypes carried fewer insertions, but memory repertoires showed no such trend.

This CDR3 is 13 amino acids long. Healthy Caucasians were all of the donors. Via MiXCR, TCRdb re-called the 5' RACE reads, giving one row per CDR3 protein. The sample shows about 890,000 distinct CDR3 sequences, 9% to 15% of them seen only once. This same sample was also part of a study on yellow fever vaccine responses in identical twins.

This sequence was found in a woman between 18 and 29 years old in good health. This chain links TRBV12-3 or TRBV12-4 with TRBJ2-5; D unclear. The sample comprised PBMCs. The CDR3 bases are TGTGCCAGCAGCCCCAGGCGAGTAGAGATCCAGTACTTC. Its translation: CASSPRRVEIQYF.